What follows are 21 T cell receptor beta chains derived from one specimen sequenced in a study of Graves' ophthalmopathy and Graves' hyperthyroidism. Amplified material comprised TCR beta CDR3 regions derived from RNA transcripts. The first round was an RT-PCR with HTBI primers, and the second round was a multiplex PCR. TCRdb reprocessed the multiplex PCR reads via MiXCR and lists one record per CDR3 protein. The table shows approximately 700,000 distinct CDR3 sequences, with roughly two fifths occurring only once. The sample was peripheral blood. All receptors derive from an adult man with Graves' ophthalmopathy.

V gene TRBV20-1 combines with J gene TRBJ2-7; D gene unclear. Germline V gene lookup returns CDR1 DFQATT and CDR2 SNEGSKA (reference sequence). The CDR3 spans 10 residues. With 8 bases removed from V and 2 bases from J, the gap between germline ends came to 7 bases. The CDR3 spells CSSAAYEQYF. The CDR3, as DNA: TGCAGTTCGGCCGCCTACGAGCAGTACTTC.

This clonotype has just a few counts. The V call is TRBV20-1, the J call TRBJ1-5; D not certain. V was clipped by 3 bases and J by 4 bases, with 19 bases between them. The germline V gene has CDR1 DFQATT and CDR2 SNEGSKA (reference sequence). This CDR3 has 16 amino acids. The DNA for the CDR3 is TGCAGTGCTAGGACGGATTTAACAGAGCAGAATCAGCCCCAGCATTTT. Translating gives CSARTDLTEQNQPQHF.

The rearrangement joins TRBV25-1 to TRBJ2-2, with 8 bases fitting TRBD2. The V gene's germline CDR1 is MGHDK and CDR2 SYGVNS. The CDR3 sequence is 15 residues long. Losses at the gene ends were 5 bases for V and 3 bases for J; bases not matched to a gene: 5. DNA for the CDR3: TGTGCCAGCAGTTCATCGGGGGGGGACACCGGGGAGCTGTTTTTT. It specifies CASSSSGGDTGELFF. Based on the CDR3 plus reference TRBV25-1 and TRBJ2-2, the full variable domain is EADIYQTPRYLVIGTGKKITLECSQTMGHDKMYWYQQDPGMELHLIHYSYGVNSTEKGDLSSESTVSRIRTEHFPLTLESARPSHTSQYLCASSSSGGDTGELFFGEGSRLTVL.

This clonotype appeared once. An end of the junction differs from the germline gene, which may be a read error. The rearrangement joins TRBV7-9 to TRBJ2-6; possibly TRBD1 for D (5 bases). Germline CDR1 reads SEHNR; CDR2 reads FQNEAQ (reference sequence). The CDR3 loop spans 15 amino acids. The CDR3 loop reads CASSLEQARAYVLTF. The CDR3 DNA reads as TGTGCCAGCAGCTTAGAACAGGCACGGGCCTACGTCCTGACTTTC.

This clonotype has at least ten counts. The CDR3 DNA follows: TGTGCCAGTAGTATACAACACGGGGAGACCCAGTACTTC. This sequence encodes CASSIQHGETQYF. The chain couples TRBV19 to TRBJ2-5; no reliable D call. This CDR3 has 13 residues. Per the germline V gene, CDR1 is LNHDA and CDR2 is SQIVND (reference sequence). Trimming left V 2 bases short and J 5 bases short, with 9 bases between.

J is TRBJ2-7 and V is TRBV10-3; D call uncertain. The length of the CDR3 is 17 residues. V was cut by 10 bases and J by 9 bases, with 34 bases left in between. Germline CDR1 reads ENHRY; CDR2 reads SYGVKD. The CDR3 nucleotides read TGTGCCAGCAGCGATACAACGTCGACGCCAAAAGGCGGAGTGCAGTACTTC. Encoded protein: CASSDTTSTPKGGVQYF.

Remarks on this clonotype: This may stem from a read error, because a much larger clone lies one nucleotide away. The genes are TRBV29-1 and TRBJ1-5; D is undetermined. The CDR3 is 13 residues long. Germline V lookup: CDR1 SQVTM, CDR2 ANQGSEA. CDR3 in amino acids: CSVATSSSQPQHF. In nucleotides, the CDR3 is TGCAGCGTTGCCACATCTAGCAGTCAGCCCCAGCATTTT.

V usage is TRBV7-2 and J usage is TRBJ1-2; 7 bases align to TRBD1. The CDR3 is 15 residues long. CDR1 and CDR2 from the germline V gene are SGHTA and FQGNSA. The junction had 11 bases not matched to a gene; V was cut back by 6 bases and J by 4 bases. Written as DNA, the CDR3 is TGTGCCAGCAGTTACCGGACAGGCCCCTTCTATGGCTACACCTTC. The encoded protein is CASSYRTGPFYGYTF. The variable domain in full, completed from reference TRBV7-2 and TRBJ1-2, reads GAGVSQSPSNKVTEKGKDVELRCDPISGHTALYWYRQSLGQGLEFLIYFQGNSAPDKSGLPSDRFSAERTGGSVSTLTIQRTQQEDSAVYLCASSYRTGPFYGYTFGSGTRLTVV.

This sequence joins TRBV4-3 and TRBJ1-5; the D gene is possibly TRBD1 (5 bases). Germline assignment: CDR1 LGHNA and CDR2 YSLEER. Trimming pared 4 bases from V and 2 bases from J, leaving 12 bases between. CDR3 length: 15 amino acids. The CDR3 sequence: CASSPQGMGNQPQHF. The DNA for the CDR3 is TGCGCCAGCAGCCCTCAGGGAATGGGCAATCAGCCCCAGCATTTT.

The chain uses TRBV5-1 and TRBJ2-7; tentatively, D is TRBD1 (7 bases). Trimming cost V 0 bases and J 1 base, with 14 bases left between them. The CDR3 covers 16 residues. CDR1 SGHRS and CDR2 YFSETQ come from the germline V gene. The CDR3 nucleotides are TGCGCCAGCAGCTTGGCCCCGCGGGACAGATCCTACGAGCAGTACTTC. Residues: CASSLAPRDRSYEQYF.

A note on this clonotype: Because the CDR3's place on the DNA is in doubt, the DNA is left out and the CDR3 is given as listed by TCRdb. The V and J genes are TRBV2 and TRBJ2-7; the D call TRBD1 from the table was never checked on the DNA. Germline lookup yields CDR1 SNHLY and CDR2 FYNNEI. Including both end residues, the CDR3 is 15 amino acids long. CDR3 protein: CACSARDQGPHEQYF.

J is TRBJ1-2 and V is TRBV25-1; D may be TRBD1 (5 bases). This CDR3 region has 10 residues. CDR1 and CDR2 (germline): MGHDK, SYGVNS. The CDR3 here is CASPDSSYTF. DNA of the CDR3: TGTGCTAGCCCCGACAGTAGCTACACCTTC.

With respect to this clonotype: At one end, the junction sequence differs from germline, possibly due to a read error. The chain links TRBV2 to TRBJ1-2; D might be TRBD1 (5 bases). Germline assignment: CDR1 SNHLY and CDR2 FYNNEI. The CDR3 has 14 residues. CDR3 DNA sequence: TGCGCCAGCAGCCAAGAATCGGGGACCTATGGCTACACCTTC. It translates to CASSQESGTYGYTF.

This clonotype was detected ten times or more. Germline is not matched at one junction end, which may reflect a read error. This rearrangement joins TRBV10-3 to TRBJ1-1; TRBD1 is a possible D gene (6 bases). This CDR3 is built from 16 residues. CDR1 and CDR2 (germline): ENHRY, SYGVKD. In DNA form, the CDR3 reads TGTGCCACCAGTCCTCCGGCACAGGGTGGGAACACTGAAGCTTTCTTT. Protein: CATSPPAQGGNTEAFF.

This clonotype has just a few counts. This chain joins TRBV20-1 and TRBJ2-7; a weak D match, TRBD1 (6 bases). V was pared by 1 base and J by 4 bases, with 14 bases between. In germline, CDR1 is DFQATT, CDR2 SNEGSKA (reference sequence). The CDR3 has 14 amino acids. In DNA form, the CDR3 reads TGCAGTGCTAGAGGACAGGTTTATCCTTACGAGCAGTACTTC. It is translated as CSARGQVYPYEQYF.

At least ten counts were recorded for this clonotype. The chain carries TRBV7-9 and TRBJ2-2, with TRBD2 matching 10 bases. Germline V CDR1 and CDR2: SEHNR, FQNEAQ (reference sequence). There are 15 residues in the CDR3. J was trimmed by 2 bases and V by 5 bases; bases with no gene match: 2. The CDR3 loop reads CASSGTSVNTGELFF. CDR3 bases: TGTGCCAGCAGCGGGACTAGCGTTAACACCGGGGAGCTGTTTTTT.

The chain is built from TRBV19 and TRBJ1-1; 9 nucleotides match TRBD1. This CDR3 has 13 amino acids. Per the germline V gene, CDR1 is LNHDA and CDR2 is SQIVND (reference sequence). The CDR3 nucleotides are TGTGTCACCCGGGACAGGGTGGATACTGAAGCTTTCTTT. Protein product: CVTRDRVDTEAFF.

On this clonotype itself: A much larger clone differs from this one at a single base, so this may be a read error. This rearrangement joins TRBV7-2 to TRBJ2-5, with a weak D call TRBD1 (5 bases). The CDR3 consists of 15 residues. Germline CDR1 reads SGHTA; CDR2 reads FQGNSA. The CDR3 sequence is CASSLGAGSQETQHF. As DNA, the CDR3 is TGTGCCAGCAGCTTAGGTGCAGGGTCCCAAGAGACCCAGCACTTC.

This clonotype showed up many times. The rearrangement links TRBV29-1 to TRBJ1-2; TRBD1 is a possible D gene (6 bases). The germline CDR1 and CDR2 sequences are SQVTM and ANQGSEA. The CDR3 has 13 amino acids. V lost 2 bases, J lost 2 bases, and 9 bases lay in between. The CDR3 loop reads CSVELQGNYGYTF. The CDR3 DNA follows: TGCAGCGTTGAATTACAGGGAAACTATGGCTACACCTTC.

The J gene is TRBJ1-2, the V gene TRBV7-2, with TRBD1 identical over 8 bases. The germline V gene has CDR1 SGHTA and CDR2 FQGNSA. V lost 1 base to trimming and J lost 1 base; unmatched junction nucleotides: 5. The CDR3 length is 16 residues. CDR3 sequence reads: CASSLVPGQDNYGYTF. The CDR3 coding sequence is TGTGCCAGCAGCTTAGTGCCGGGACAGGATAACTATGGCTACACCTTC.

Here the CDR3 DNA reads TGCAGTGCTAGCCGGTGGGCGACTAATGAAAAACTGTTTTTT. Amino acids: CSASRWATNEKLFF. The chain has TRBV20-1 and TRBJ1-4; no clear D gene. Trimming took off 3 bases at V and 2 bases at J, with 10 bases between the two ends. The CDR3 sequence is 14 residues long. Germline loops: CDR1 DFQATT, CDR2 SNEGSKA (reference sequence).